The 30 T cell receptor beta chains below were found in one sample sequenced in a study of CD8 T cells in Susac syndrome. Reverse transcription used about 0.45 to 1 ug RNA and random hexamers. TCRdb recomputed calls from the immunoSEQ multiplex PCR reads with MiXCR, one row per CDR3 protein. Of approximately 300,000 distinct CDR3 sequences in the sample, 65% to 90% were seen once. The specimen was CD8+ T cells from PBMCs. Receptor source: a human donor with multiple sclerosis.

V is TRBV6-5 and J is TRBJ1-2, with D possibly being TRBD1 (6 bases). There are 14 residues in the CDR3. Germline V CDR1 and CDR2: MNHEY, SVGAGI. Trimming pared 5 bases from V and 2 bases from J, leaving 12 bases between. The chain's CDR3 is CASSPSGQNYGYTF. The CDR3 DNA is TGTGCCAGCAGTCCCTCGGGACAAAACTATGGCTACACCTTC.

The rearrangement uses TRBV30 and TRBJ1-2, with 8 bases aligning to TRBD1. The CDR3 sequence is 19 residues long. The junction had 22 bases not matched to a gene; V was cut back by 2 bases and J by 5 bases. Germline V gives CDR1 GTSNPN, CDR2 SVGIG (reference sequence). This CDR3 reads CAWSSPPPRGPGLGYGYTF. The DNA for the CDR3 is TGTGCCTGGAGTTCCCCTCCCCCCAGGGGGCCGGGATTGGGATATGGCTACACCTTC.

The rearrangement links TRBV7-2 to TRBJ2-7, with D possibly matching TRBD2 (5 bases). Germline V lookup: CDR1 SGHTA, CDR2 FQGNSA. This CDR3 is built from 14 residues. Trimming took 11 bases from V and 1 from J, leaving 18 bases between them. The CDR3 DNA reads TGTGCCCTTGCGGGCGCTGCCGCATCCTACGAGCAGTACTTC. It encodes CALAGAAASYEQYF. The full variable domain, its missing parts supplied by reference TRBV7-2 and TRBJ2-7, is GAGVSQSPSNKVTEKGKDVELRCDPISGHTALYWYRQSLGQGLEFLIYFQGNSAPDKSGLPSDRFSAERTGGSVSTLTIQRTQQEDSAVYLCALAGAAASYEQYFGPGTRLTVT.

The chain has TRBV4-3 and TRBJ2-5, with a possible D match to TRBD2 (5 bases). Germline values: CDR1 LGHNA, CDR2 YSLEER. There are 15 residues in the CDR3. Trimming took off 1 base at V and 2 bases at J, with 11 bases between the two ends. The CDR3 coding sequence is TGCGCCAGCAGCCAAGGGGAGAGAAGGCAAGAGACCCAGTACTTC. Protein: CASSQGERRQETQYF.

The genes are TRBV29-1 and TRBJ1-1; D remains ambiguous. Trimming took 5 bases from V and 0 from J, leaving 7 bases between them. Germline V lookup: CDR1 SQVTM, CDR2 ANQGSEA. This CDR3 region has 12 residues. The CDR3 nucleotides are TGCAGCGTTATTGCACTGAACACTGAAGCTTTCTTT. It encodes CSVIALNTEAFF.

This chain joins TRBV11-2 and TRBJ2-7; weak D call: TRBD2 (5 bases). The CDR3 is made up of 14 amino acids. Germline V gene lookup returns CDR1 SGHAT and CDR2 FQNNGV. Between the trimmed V and J ends, which lost 2 bases and 7 bases, there was a span of 15 bases. The CDR3 sequence is CASSLMVSAREQYF. The CDR3 DNA reads TGTGCCAGCAGCTTAATGGTTAGCGCGAGGGAGCAGTACTTC.

This chain connects TRBV5-4 to TRBJ2-2; 7 positions agree with TRBD1. J gave up 6 bases and V 3 bases, and 11 bases lay outside the gene matches. CDR1 and CDR2 (germline): SGHNT, YYREEE (reference sequence). This CDR3 has 16 residues. The CDR3 coding sequence is TGTGCCAGCAGCTCACCGACAGGGCGGAGGCCCGGGGAGCTGTTTTTT. Its translation: CASSSPTGRRPGELFF.

The rearrangement joins TRBV27 to TRBJ1-3; TRBD1 might be the D (6 bases). Germline V gene lookup returns CDR1 MNHEY and CDR2 SMNVEV (reference sequence). Trimming removed 2 bases at V and 11 bases at J, with 16 bases between. CDR3 length: 14 residues. The DNA for the CDR3 is TGTGCCAGCAGTTTACACCCAGGGGTCACCGCCATATATTTT. Translation gives CASSLHPGVTAIYF.

J is TRBJ2-6 and V is TRBV28; 12 bases line up with TRBD1. Germline CDR1 MDHEN, CDR2 SYDVKM. This CDR3 contains 18 residues. V lost 1 base, J lost 2 bases, and 3 bases stayed unmatched. CDR3 residues: CASSLYGTGGAGANVLTF. The DNA of the CDR3 is TGTGCCAGCAGTTTATATGGGACAGGGGGCGCTGGGGCCAACGTCCTGACTTTC.

This chain connects TRBV28 to TRBJ2-3; D may be TRBD1 or TRBD2 (5 bases each). The CDR3 runs 13 residues. Looked up from germline, CDR1 is MDHEN and CDR2 is SYDVKM. V was shortened by 7 bases and J by 3 bases, with 11 bases between the two germline ends. The CDR3 coding sequence is TGTGCCAGCAACCCCGAGGGGACAGATACGCAGTATTTT. Protein: CASNPEGTDTQYF.

This rearrangement joins TRBV4-3 to TRBJ1-1; TRBD1 aligns across 7 bases. The germline V gene encodes CDR1 LGHNA and CDR2 YSLEER. This CDR3 has 15 amino acids. V lost 1 base to trimming and J lost 0 bases; unmatched junction nucleotides: 2. CDR3 sequence: CASSQADRMNTEAFF. CDR3 nucleotide sequence: TGCGCCAGCAGCCAAGCGGACAGGATGAACACTGAAGCTTTCTTT.

The chain joins TRBV5-1 to TRBJ1-1; no definite D call. The V gene's germline CDR1 is SGHRS and CDR2 YFSETQ. The CDR3 is made up of 14 amino acids. Trimming removed 1 base from V and 4 bases from J, with 11 bases in between. This CDR3 is CASSLRLDGTEAFF. In DNA form, the CDR3 reads TGCGCCAGCAGCTTGCGGCTGGATGGCACTGAAGCTTTCTTT.

The V and J genes are TRBV19 and TRBJ1-5; the D gene is possibly TRBD1 (6 bases). V lost 2 bases and J lost 7, with 15 bases in between. The CDR3 is 15 residues long. Germline CDR1 is LNHDA and CDR2 is SQIVND (reference sequence). CDR3 coding DNA: TGTGCCAGTAGTATACTTGGGGGCGGCGGGCAGCCCCAGCATTTT. Translated, it gives CASSILGGGGQPQHF.

The chain combines TRBV28 with TRBJ2-1, with 10 positions matching TRBD2. V was pared by 5 bases and J by 8 bases, with 9 bases of the junction left unmatched. The CDR3 sequence is 15 residues long. Germline-derived CDR1 and CDR2 are MDHEN and SYDVKM. The CDR3 region is CASSASEREGHEQFF. CDR3 DNA sequence: TGTGCCAGCAGTGCCTCCGAGCGGGAGGGCCATGAGCAGTTCTTC. The complete variable domain, with remaining parts taken from reference TRBV28 and TRBJ2-1, reads DVKVTQSSRYLVKRTGEKVFLECVQDMDHENMFWYRQDPGLGLRLIYFSYDVKMKEKGDIPEGYSVSREKKERFSLILESASTNQTSMYLCASSASEREGHEQFFGPGTRLTVL.

V is TRBV7-8 and J is TRBJ2-1; a weak D match, TRBD1 (5 bases). V was trimmed by 1 base and J by 8 bases, leaving 9 bases between them. The CDR3 length is 13 residues. Germline V gene sequence: CDR1 SGHVS, CDR2 FQNEAQ. CDR3 sequence: CASSLEEGDEQFF. As DNA, the CDR3 is TGTGCCAGCAGCTTAGAAGAAGGGGATGAGCAGTTCTTC.

The chain uses TRBV28 and TRBJ1-2; D may be TRBD1 (6 bases). With 6 bases removed from V and 4 bases from J, the gap between germline ends came to 12 bases. The germline CDR1 and CDR2 sequences are MDHEN and SYDVKM. This CDR3 is 13 amino acids long. The CDR3 loop reads CASRRTESYGYTF. The CDR3 bases are TGTGCCAGCAGACGGACAGAAAGCTATGGCTACACCTTC.

The chain uses TRBV28 and TRBJ1-4; D call uncertain. V gave up 7 bases and J gave up 8 bases, with 14 bases separating them. The CDR3 sequence is 13 residues long. Germline CDR1 and CDR2: MDHEN and SYDVKM. In DNA form, the CDR3 reads TGTGCCAGCACAGACCGGACCACCGAAAAACTGTTTTTT. It yields the protein CASTDRTTEKLFF.

The chain carries TRBV6-2 or TRBV6-3 and TRBJ2-1; TRBD1 aligns across 7 bases. CDR3 size: 17 residues. Germline V gene data show CDR1 as MNHEY and CDR2 as SVGEGT. V lost 4 bases to trimming and J lost 9 bases; unmatched junction nucleotides: 18. The CDR3 reads CASSSPSRGPSVGEQFF. DNA of the CDR3: TGTGCCAGCAGTTCGCCTTCTAGGGGGCCGTCGGTCGGTGAGCAGTTCTTC.

This sequence joins TRBV4-3 and TRBJ1-3, with D perhaps TRBD1 (5 bases). Germline values: CDR1 LGHNA, CDR2 YSLEER. This CDR3 is 18 amino acids long. V lost 3 bases and J lost 0, with 18 bases in between. CDR3: CASSQLTGTTISGNTIYF. CDR3 sequence (DNA): TGCGCCAGCAGCCAGCTAACCGGGACTACAATCTCTGGAAACACCATATATTTT.

V usage is TRBV7-9 and J usage is TRBJ2-1; 7 bases fit TRBD1. Germline V gene data show CDR1 as SEHNR and CDR2 as FQNEAQ (reference sequence). The CDR3 has 13 amino acids. Trimming at V came to 11 bases and at J to 2 bases, leaving 6 bases not matched to a gene. The CDR3 coding sequence is TGTGCCGCACATACAGGGGCCTACAATGAGCAGTTCTTC. Translated, it gives CAAHTGAYNEQFF.

The V call is TRBV2, the J call TRBJ2-1; no clear D gene. Trimming removed 8 bases at V and 3 bases at J, with 8 bases between. The CDR3 consists of 12 residues. Germline assignment: CDR1 SNHLY and CDR2 FYNNEI. The DNA for the CDR3 is TGTGCCAGCTTCTTCATCTACAATGAGCAGTTCTTC. Amino acid sequence: CASFFIYNEQFF.

CDR3 sequence reads: CASSQDPPGVRDEKLFF. Here the CDR3 DNA reads TGTGCCAGCAGCCAAGATCCCCCGGGGGTACGGGATGAAAAACTGTTTTTT. The chain has TRBV14 and TRBJ1-4, with D perhaps matching TRBD1 (5 bases). CDR1 is SGHDN and CDR2 is FVKESK in the germline V gene. Trimming stripped 0 bases from V and 6 bases from J, with 17 bases between. The CDR3 is 17 amino acids. The complete variable domain, with remaining parts taken from reference TRBV14 and TRBJ1-4, reads EAGVTQFPSHSVIEKGQTVTLRCDPISGHDNLYWYRRVMGKEIKFLLHFVKESKQDESGMPNNRFLAERTGGTYSTLKVQPAELEDSGVYFCASSQDPPGVRDEKLFFGSGTQLSVL.

The rearrangement joins TRBV7-2 to TRBJ2-1; 12 bases line up with TRBD2. The CDR3 runs 16 residues. Germline trimming cut 5 bases from V and 6 bases from J; bases unmatched to any gene: 8. Germline CDR1 SGHTA, CDR2 FQGNSA. CDR3 nucleotides: TGTGCCAGCAGCCGAACTAGCGGGAGGCGGGGCAATGAGCAGTTCTTC. It translates to CASSRTSGRRGNEQFF.

V usage is TRBV6-2 or TRBV6-3 and J usage is TRBJ2-7; 7 bases fit TRBD2. Trimming cost V 0 bases and J 3 bases; bases outside gene matches: 23. Per germline, CDR1 MNHEY and CDR2 SVGEGT. CDR3 length: 21 amino acids. CDR3 amino acids: CASSYSGIGLDKKTDYYEQYF. The DNA of the CDR3 is TGTGCCAGCAGTTACTCGGGTATCGGACTAGACAAGAAGACGGACTACTACGAGCAGTACTTC.

This chain connects TRBV7-9 to TRBJ2-1; 11 bases line up with TRBD2. The germline gives CDR1 SEHNR, CDR2 FQNEAQ (reference sequence). V shed 7 bases, J shed 0 bases, and the junction held 8 bases outside the gene matches. The CDR3 is 17 amino acids. In DNA form, the CDR3 reads TGTGCCAGCACCCAGACTAGCGGGATTAGCTCCTACAATGAGCAGTTCTTC. Protein: CASTQTSGISSYNEQFF. Variable domain in full (rest from reference TRBV7-9 and TRBJ2-1): DTGVSQNPRHKITKRGQNVTFRCDPISEHNRLYWYRQTLGQGPEFLTYFQNEAQLEKSRLLSDRFSAERPKGSFSTLEIQRTEQGDSAMYLCASTQTSGISSYNEQFFGPGTRLTVL.

The chain employs TRBV5-1 and TRBJ2-7; weak D call: TRBD1 (5 bases). Trimming removed 7 bases from V and 0 bases from J, with 11 bases in between. CDR1 and CDR2 from the germline V gene are SGHRS and YFSETQ. The CDR3 covers 13 residues. Here the CDR3 reads CASGAASSYEQYF. The CDR3 DNA sequence: TGCGCCAGCGGGGCTGCCAGCTCCTACGAGCAGTACTTC.

The chain uses TRBV23-1 and TRBJ1-1; weak D call: TRBD1 (6 bases). TRBV23-1 is given ORF status, its function remaining uncertain. The V end was cut by 2 bases, the J end by 4 bases, with 11 bases between. CDR3 size: 14 residues. CDR3 region: CASSQAGAFTEAFF. CDR3 nucleotide sequence: TGCGCCAGCAGTCAAGCAGGGGCGTTCACTGAAGCTTTCTTT.

The chain has TRBV7-9 and TRBJ2-7, with 10 bases fitting TRBD1. Losses at the gene ends were 5 bases for V and 4 bases for J; bases not matched to a gene: 8. The CDR3 has 15 residues. The germline V gene has CDR1 SEHNR and CDR2 FQNEAQ (reference sequence). The CDR3: CASSAPGQGIYEQYF. Here the CDR3 DNA reads TGTGCCAGCAGCGCGCCGGGACAGGGGATTTACGAGCAGTACTTC.

The CDR3: CASGLVGNEQFF. The CDR3 DNA follows: TGTGCTAGTGGTTTGGTAGGAAATGAGCAGTTCTTC. V and J are TRBV12-5 and TRBJ2-1; D is undetermined. From germline, CDR1 is LGHNT and CDR2 FRNRAP. V lost 0 bases, J lost 7 bases, and 4 bases lay in between. This CDR3 spans 12 amino acids. The entire variable domain, with the rest obtained from reference TRBV12-5 and TRBJ2-1, is as follows: DARVTQTPRHKVTEMGQEVTMRCQPILGHNTVFWYRQTMMQGLELLAYFRNRAPLDDSGMPKDRFSAEMPDATLATLKIQPSEPRDSAVYFCASGLVGNEQFFGPGTRLTVL.

V gene TRBV11-2 combines with J gene TRBJ2-4; D perhaps matches TRBD2 (6 bases). CDR1 and CDR2 (germline): SGHAT, FQNNGV. The CDR3 runs 14 residues. Trimming took off 1 base at V and 13 bases at J, with 17 bases between the two ends. The CDR3 loop reads CASSLGGSWDSQYF. In DNA, the CDR3 is TGTGCCAGCAGCTTAGGAGGGAGCTGGGACTCACAGTACTTC.